The rows below give T cell receptor beta chains drawn from one sample of a study of radiotherapy plus CTLA-4 blockade in lung cancer. Data came from immunoSEQ multiplex PCR; TCRdb stores just in-frame clones and leaves some out. The repertoire consists of roughly 110,000 clones, with approximately 87% occurring once and the leading ten covering roughly 2.3%. Source: peripheral blood, taken from a patient treated with radiotherapy plus ipilimumab. Source of these receptors: a human donor with non-small cell lung cancer that progressed on radiotherapy plus ipilimumab. Some clones in this sample may be carry-over from other donors' samples. Both conserved end residues are part of each CDR3. The order of the fields is clone size, J gene, V gene, D gene, CDR3 DNA, CDR3 protein. The D gene is left open where the match is weak. Clone size appears in some rows only: once, few, many, or a class for an expanded clone.

few	TRBJ1-4	TRBV30	NA	TGTGCCTGGAGAATGGGGGGTCCGGGTGAAAAACTGTTTTTT	CAWRMGGPGEKLFF
few	TRBJ2-7	TRBV7-2	TRBD2	TGTGCCAGCAGCTTAAATCTAGCGGGGAGTTACTACGAGCAGTACTTC	CASSLNLAGSYYEQYF
NA	TRBJ1-2	TRBV25-1	NA	TGTGCCAGCAGTAGGCAGGGCGTTGATGGCTACACCTTC	CASSRQGVDGYTF
once	TRBJ2-7	TRBV19	NA	TGTGCCAGCACAAAGCCCGGGGGCCACGAGCAGTACTTC	CASTKPGGHEQYF
NA	TRBJ1-6	TRBV2	NA	TGTGCCAGCAGTGGGGCTCGGCCAGTCGTCCTCCACTTT	CASSGARPVVLHF
NA	TRBJ1-4	TRBV7-9	TRBD1	TGTGCCAGCAGCTTAGGACAGGGGGTTGCAACTAATGAAAAACTGTTTTTT	CASSLGQGVATNEKLFF
few	TRBJ1-5	TRBV4-3	NA	TGCGCCAGCACCCCCGACCGGGGGCTCAATCAGCCCCAGCATTTT	CASTPDRGLNQPQHF
NA	TRBJ1-5	TRBV2	NA	TGTGCCAGCAGTGGGACTAATAGCAATCAGCCCCAGCATTTT	CASSGTNSNQPQHF
NA	TRBJ2-7	TRBV14	TRBD1	TGTGCCAGCAGCCACGGACAGGAGCGGCGCGCCGAGCAGTACTTC	CASSHGQERRAEQYF
few	TRBJ2-5	TRBV11-2	TRBD1	TGTGCCAGCAGCTCTCTCCGGGACAGGGTTCCAGAGACCCAGTACTTC	CASSSLRDRVPETQYF
NA	TRBJ1-6	TRBV2	NA	TGTGCCAGCGTCCAGGACAGTCATTCACCCCTCCACTTT	CASVQDSHSPLHF
NA	TRBJ1-2	TRBV30	TRBD1	TGTGCCTGGAGTGCAGGGGGTTGGGGTGGCTACACCTTC	CAWSAGGWGGYTF
NA	TRBJ1-2	TRBV28	TRBD1	TGTGCCAGCAGTGACCGCGGGGACAGGGGGAACTATGGCTACACCTTC	CASSDRGDRGNYGYTF
NA	TRBJ1-5	TRBV19	NA	TGTGCCAGTAGACGGGGTGGCAATCAGCCCCAGCATTTT	CASRRGGNQPQHF
NA	TRBJ2-3	TRBV9	NA	TGTGCCAGCAGCGCTGGACAGTACGCAGATACGCAGTATTTT	CASSAGQYADTQYF
NA	TRBJ2-7	TRBV7-2	TRBD1	TGTGCCAGCATTCTGGACAGACAGGGCGAACGGCAGTACTTC	CASILDRQGERQYF
NA	TRBJ2-3	TRBV4-2	TRBD2	TGTGCCAGCAGCCAAGAACCTCTAGCGGGGGCTTCTAGCACAGATACGCAGTATTTT	CASSQEPLAGASSTDTQYF
NA	TRBJ2-3	TRBV5-1	NA	TGCGCCAGCAGCTCGGGGGACACCACAGATACGCAGTATTTT	CASSSGDTTDTQYF
NA	TRBJ2-5	TRBV7-8	TRBD2	TGTGCCAGCAGCCCTCGACTAGCGGGGGGGCTGGAGACCCAGTACTTC	CASSPRLAGGLETQYF
NA	TRBJ1-5	TRBV6-6	NA	TGTGCCAGCAGTTACGGCGGTAGCAATCAGCCCCAGCATTTT	CASSYGGSNQPQHF
NA	TRBJ1-2	TRBV28	NA	TGTGCCACCAGAACAGGGAGCGGCTACACCTTC	CATRTGSGYTF
NA	TRBJ1-1	TRBV7-9	NA	TGTGCCAGCAGCTTGCAGGGCGATTCGGCTTTCTTT	CASSLQGDSAFF
NA	TRBJ2-1	TRBV2	TRBD2	TGTGCCAGCAGTATGACTAGCGGGGGGCCCAGCAATGAGCAGTTCTTC	CASSMTSGGPSNEQFF
NA	TRBJ1-5	TRBV4-3	NA	TGCGCCAGCAGCCTGTCGTTAAGCAATCAGCCCCAGCATTTT	CASSLSLSNQPQHF
NA	TRBJ1-3	TRBV5-1	NA	TGCGCCAGCAGCTTGGGCACATTTGGTTCTGGAAACACCATATATTTT	CASSLGTFGSGNTIYF
once	TRBJ1-2	TRBV7-9	NA	TGTGCCAGCAGCACCCTCCGGGCCCAGACTGGCTACACCTTC	CASSTLRAQTGYTF
NA	TRBJ2-1	TRBV9	NA	TGTGCCAGCAGCGTAGTAGGGGGTTCCTACAATGAGCAGTTCTTC	CASSVVGGSYNEQFF
NA	TRBJ2-3	TRBV6-5	NA	TGTGCCAGCAGTCCCCACTCGGGGGTAGATACGCAGTATTTT	CASSPHSGVDTQYF
NA	TRBJ1-5	TRBV27	NA	TGTGCCAGCAGTACAGGGATTTATAATCAGCCCCAGCATTTT	CASSTGIYNQPQHF
NA	TRBJ2-3	TRBV2	NA	TGTGCCAGCAGTTCTGTGGGACCGCAGACTGATACGCAGTATTTT	CASSSVGPQTDTQYF
once	TRBJ1-4	TRBV5-1	NA	TGCGCCAGCAGCTCGGGAACATCTAATGAAAAACTGTTTTTT	CASSSGTSNEKLFF
NA	TRBJ2-2	TRBV5-1	NA	TGCGCCAGCAGCACGACAGGAAGCACCGGGGAGCTGTTTTTT	CASSTTGSTGELFF
NA	TRBJ2-3	TRBV5-1	NA	TGCGCCAGCAGCTTGTCTGATACGACCGCTAGCACAGATACGCAGTATTTT	CASSLSDTTASTDTQYF
NA	TRBJ1-1	TRBV10-3	NA	TGTGCCATCAGTGAGTCTACGAGGGGGGACACTGAAGCTTTCTTT	CAISESTRGDTEAFF
NA	TRBJ2-7	TRBV14	TRBD1	TGTGCCAGCAGCCAAGTCCCGGGACAGTTATACGAGCAGTACTTC	CASSQVPGQLYEQYF
NA	TRBJ1-4	TRBV4-2	NA	TGTGCCAGCAGCCAAGGGCCTTTAATTGGAACTAATGAAAAACTGTTTTTT	CASSQGPLIGTNEKLFF
NA	TRBJ1-2	TRBV19	NA	TGTGCCAGTAGTAGGGAGGAGGCGAAGGTCTATGGCTACACCTTC	CASSREEAKVYGYTF
NA	TRBJ1-1	TRBV11-2	NA	TGTGCCAGCAGCTTACCTACAGACCTGAACACTGAAGCTTTCTTT	CASSLPTDLNTEAFF
NA	TRBJ2-1	TRBV11-2	NA	TGTGCCAGCAGCTTAGTTGACTTCCCCGAGCAGTTCTTC	CASSLVDFPEQFF
NA	TRBJ1-5	TRBV30	NA	TGTGCCTGGAGTGTACGTACAGGGCCTCAGCCCCAGCATTTT	CAWSVRTGPQPQHF
NA	TRBJ2-2	TRBV6-4	NA	TGTGCCAGCAGTGACTTAGGGAACACCGGGGAGCTGTTTTTT	CASSDLGNTGELFF
NA	TRBJ2-3	TRBV11-3	NA	TGTGCCAGCAGCTTGACAAGCACGGGGGCCGGCACAGATACGCAGTATTTT	CASSLTSTGAGTDTQYF
NA	TRBJ2-7	TRBV2	NA	TGTGCCAGCAGCTCATTTCTCTCCTACGAGCAGTACTTC	CASSSFLSYEQYF
NA	TRBJ2-3	TRBV7-2	NA	TGTGCCAGCAGCTTAGTCGGGGTAACCACAGATACGCAGTATTTT	CASSLVGVTTDTQYF
NA	TRBJ1-1	TRBV7-2	NA	TGTGCCAGCAGCTTGGGAAGAACGGGAACTTGGACGGGCAACACTGAAGCTTTCTTT	CASSLGRTGTWTGNTEAFF
NA	TRBJ2-2	TRBV5-4	TRBD1	TGTGCCAGCAGCTTGGGGACAGGGAACACCGGGGAGCTGTTTTTT	CASSLGTGNTGELFF
NA	TRBJ2-5	TRBV5-1	NA	TGCGCCAGCAGCTTGGATTCGGAGACCCAGTACTTC	CASSLDSETQYF
NA	TRBJ2-2	TRBV11-1	NA	TGTGCCAGCAGCTTATCCTGGACGGTGAACACCGGGGAGCTGTTTTTT	CASSLSWTVNTGELFF
few	TRBJ1-4	TRBV5-8	NA	TGTGCCAGCTCGAGGTGGGATGAAAAACTGTTTTTT	CASSRWDEKLFF
NA	TRBJ1-2	TRBV6-1	NA	TGTGCCAGCAGTGGAGGGTCTAGGCACTATGGCTACACCTTC	CASSGGSRHYGYTF
NA	TRBJ2-1	TRBV28	TRBD1	TGTGCCAGCAGCCCAACGGGACAGGGGTCCTACAATGAGCAGTTCTTC	CASSPTGQGSYNEQFF
few	TRBJ2-1	TRBV4-2	NA	TGTGCCAGCAGCCAAGTACCGGACCAGCAGTTCTTC	CASSQVPDQQFF
NA	TRBJ2-1	TRBV5-1	TRBD2	TGCGCCAGCAGCTTGAACCTAGCGGGGATATATGAGCAGTTCTTC	CASSLNLAGIYEQFF
NA	TRBJ2-2	TRBV6-1	TRBD1	TGTGCCAGCAGGGGGGGACAGGACACCGGGGAGCTGTTTTTT	CASRGGQDTGELFF
NA	TRBJ2-7	TRBV5-6	NA	TGTGCCAGCAGCTTGGGAAGAACCTACGAGCAGTACTTC	CASSLGRTYEQYF
NA	TRBJ2-5	TRBV14	TRBD1	TGTGCCAGCAGCCAGGCCGGGACAGGTCAGACCCAGTACTTC	CASSQAGTGQTQYF
NA	TRBJ2-1	TRBV7-9	TRBD1	TGTGCCAGCAGCTTTGCCGGGACAGGAGGTGTAGGGCAGTTCTTC	CASSFAGTGGVGQFF
NA	TRBJ1-2	TRBV28	NA	TGTGCCAGCAGTTCTCTAACCTATGGCTACACCTTC	CASSSLTYGYTF